The 4 T cell receptor beta chains below all came from one sample that was sequenced in a study of regulatory T cells in long-lasting Graves disease. Arm-PCR of CDR3 regions and iRepertoire HTBI primers were used to build TCR beta libraries. TCRdb ran MiXCR on the multiplex PCR reads and lists one entry per CDR3 protein. The sample records roughly 700,000 distinct CDR3 sequences, approximately 31% being singletons. Time point reported: persistent/refractory GD, antithyroid drugs over 5 years with positive TRAb. PBMC RNA served as the TCR library source. The source was peripheral blood mononuclear cells (PBMCs), collected when the disease was refractory, from a patient treated with antithyroid drugs. These receptors were obtained from a female donor with Graves disease.

The CDR3 DNA reads TGTGCCAGCAGAGCGGGTTTCGGCACTGAAGCTTTCTTT. Amino acids: CASRAGFGTEAFF. The rearrangement joins TRBV6-2 or TRBV6-3 to TRBJ1-1; D is unclear. From germline, CDR1 is MNHEY and CDR2 SVGEGT. The CDR3 length is 13 residues. With 6 bases removed from V and 4 bases from J, the gap between germline ends came to 12 bases.

The rearrangement joins TRBV7-3 to TRBJ2-2, with 11 bases that match TRBD2. From germline, CDR1 is SGHTA and CDR2 FQGTGA. CDR3 length equals 21 residues. Trimming removed 2 bases from V and 0 bases from J; junction bases left unmatched: 14. The CDR3 nucleotides are TGTGCCAGCAGCTTAGGTGTAGAGCCTTGGACTAGCGGGTCGAACACCGGGGAGCTGTTTTTT. Its translation: CASSLGVEPWTSGSNTGELFF.

To note about this clonotype: This sequence may be a read error, since a much larger clone differs from it by one base. The chain combines TRBV28 with TRBJ2-5, with 9 bases fitting TRBD2. From germline, CDR1 is MDHEN and CDR2 SYDVKM. The CDR3 length is 17 residues. CDR3 bases: TGTGCCGGCAGTTTAAGTTGGTTCCTAGCGGGAAAAGAGACCCAGTACTTC. Protein product: CAGSLSWFLAGKETQYF.

This clonotype turned up a few times. The gene calls are TRBV6-1 and TRBJ1-4; a weak D match, TRBD1 (6 bases). The CDR3 length is 15 residues. The germline gives CDR1 MNHNS, CDR2 SASEGT. Trimming stripped 5 bases from V and 2 bases from J, with 12 bases between. As DNA, the CDR3 is TGTGCCAGCAGTAGGGGGGACTTTACTAATGAAAAACTGTTTTTT. Its protein product is CASSRGDFTNEKLFF.